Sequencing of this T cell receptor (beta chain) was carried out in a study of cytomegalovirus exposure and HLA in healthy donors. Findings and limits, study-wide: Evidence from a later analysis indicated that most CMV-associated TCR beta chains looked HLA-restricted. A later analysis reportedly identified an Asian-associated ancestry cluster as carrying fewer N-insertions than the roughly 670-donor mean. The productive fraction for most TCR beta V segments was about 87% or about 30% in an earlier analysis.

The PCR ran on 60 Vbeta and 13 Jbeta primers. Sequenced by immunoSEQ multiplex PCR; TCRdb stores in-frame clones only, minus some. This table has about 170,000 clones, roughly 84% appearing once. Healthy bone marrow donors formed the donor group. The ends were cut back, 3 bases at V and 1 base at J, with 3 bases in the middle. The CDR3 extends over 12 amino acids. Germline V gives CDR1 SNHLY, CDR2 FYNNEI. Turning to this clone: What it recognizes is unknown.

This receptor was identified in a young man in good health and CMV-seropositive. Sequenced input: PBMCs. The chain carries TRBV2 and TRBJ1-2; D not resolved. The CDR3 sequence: CASSDGNYGYTF. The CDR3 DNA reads TGTGCCAGCAGTGACGGTAACTATGGCTACACCTTC.